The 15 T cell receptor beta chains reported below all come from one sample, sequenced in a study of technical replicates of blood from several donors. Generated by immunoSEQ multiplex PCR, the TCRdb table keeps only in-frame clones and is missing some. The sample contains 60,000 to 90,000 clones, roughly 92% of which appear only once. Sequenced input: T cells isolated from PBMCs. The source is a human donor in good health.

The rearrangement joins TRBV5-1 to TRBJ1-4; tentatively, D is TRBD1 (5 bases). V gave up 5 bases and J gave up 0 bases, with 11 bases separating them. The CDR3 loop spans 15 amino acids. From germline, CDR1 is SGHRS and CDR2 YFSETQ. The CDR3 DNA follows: TGCGCCAGCAGTACCCGGACATCAACTAATGAAAAACTGTTTTTT. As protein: CASSTRTSTNEKLFF.

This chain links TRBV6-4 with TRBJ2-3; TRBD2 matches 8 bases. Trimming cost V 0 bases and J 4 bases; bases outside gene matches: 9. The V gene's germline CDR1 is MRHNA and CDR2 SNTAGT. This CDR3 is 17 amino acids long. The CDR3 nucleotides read TGTGCCAGCAGTGACTCAACTAGCGGAGGGGGGTCAGATACGCAGTATTTT. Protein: CASSDSTSGGGSDTQYF.

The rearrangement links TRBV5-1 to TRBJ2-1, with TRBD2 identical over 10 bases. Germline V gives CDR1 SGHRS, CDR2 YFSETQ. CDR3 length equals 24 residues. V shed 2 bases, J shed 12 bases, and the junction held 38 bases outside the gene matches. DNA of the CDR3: TGCGCCAGCAGCTTACCGAGCGGGAGGGCACCTGTACCCTTTCTAGCTCCTACAATTCTTTCGCAGTTCTTC. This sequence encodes CASSLPSGRAPVPFLAPTILSQFF. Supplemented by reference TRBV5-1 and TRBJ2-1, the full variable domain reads KAGVTQTPRYLIKTRGQQVTLSCSPISGHRSVSWYQQTPGQGLQFLFEYFSETQRNKGNFPGRFSGRQFSNSRSEMNVSTLELGDSALYLCASSLPSGRAPVPFLAPTILSQFFGPGTRLTVL.

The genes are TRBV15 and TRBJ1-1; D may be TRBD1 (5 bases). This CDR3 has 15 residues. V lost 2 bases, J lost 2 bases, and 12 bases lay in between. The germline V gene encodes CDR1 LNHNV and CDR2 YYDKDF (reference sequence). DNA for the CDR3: TGTGCCACCAGCAGACAATGGGGCCGTAACACTGAAGCTTTCTTT. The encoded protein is CATSRQWGRNTEAFF.

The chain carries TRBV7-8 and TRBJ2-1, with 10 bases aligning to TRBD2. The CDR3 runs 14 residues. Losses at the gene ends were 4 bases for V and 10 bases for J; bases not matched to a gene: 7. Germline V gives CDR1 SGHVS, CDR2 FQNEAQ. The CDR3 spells CASSWVPAGGEQFF. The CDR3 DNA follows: TGTGCCAGCAGCTGGGTCCCAGCGGGAGGGGAGCAGTTCTTC.

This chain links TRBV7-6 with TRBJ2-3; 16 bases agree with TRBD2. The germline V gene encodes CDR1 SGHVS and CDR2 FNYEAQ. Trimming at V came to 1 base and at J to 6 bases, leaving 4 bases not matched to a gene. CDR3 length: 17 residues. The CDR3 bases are TGTGCCAGCAGCTTAGACCCGGGACTAGCGGGAGGGGATACGCAGTATTTT. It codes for CASSLDPGLAGGDTQYF.

In nucleotides, the CDR3 is TGCGCCAGCAGCCAGGGTGACAGGGGGCTTGGCTACACCTTC. This gives the protein CASSQGDRGLGYTF. The genes are TRBV4-3 and TRBJ1-2, with 10 nucleotides matching TRBD1. The CDR3 is 14 residues long. From germline, CDR1 is LGHNA and CDR2 YSLEER. Trimming took 3 bases from V and 7 from J; bases not matched to a gene: 5.

CDR3 loop: CSVALREGPHNEQFF. Here the CDR3 DNA reads TGCAGCGTTGCTCTGCGGGAGGGCCCCCACAATGAGCAGTTCTTC. V gene TRBV29-1 combines with J gene TRBJ2-1, with TRBD2 matching 9 bases. Trimming removed 4 bases from V and 5 bases from J; junction bases left unmatched: 9. The CDR3 runs to 15 residues. In germline, CDR1 is SQVTM, CDR2 ANQGSEA.

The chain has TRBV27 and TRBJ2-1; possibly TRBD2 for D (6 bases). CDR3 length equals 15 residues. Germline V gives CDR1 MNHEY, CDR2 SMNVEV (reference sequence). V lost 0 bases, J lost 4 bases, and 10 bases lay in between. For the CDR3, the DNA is TGTGCCAGCAGTTTATCCCTAGCGCTGTACAATGAGCAGTTCTTC. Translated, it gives CASSLSLALYNEQFF.

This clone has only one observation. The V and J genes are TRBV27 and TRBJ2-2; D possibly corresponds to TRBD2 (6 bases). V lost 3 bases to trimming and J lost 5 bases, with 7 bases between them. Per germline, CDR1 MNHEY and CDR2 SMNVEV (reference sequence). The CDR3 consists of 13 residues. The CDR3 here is CASSLGRTGELFF. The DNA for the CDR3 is TGTGCCAGCAGTTTGGGGAGGACCGGGGAGCTGTTTTTT.

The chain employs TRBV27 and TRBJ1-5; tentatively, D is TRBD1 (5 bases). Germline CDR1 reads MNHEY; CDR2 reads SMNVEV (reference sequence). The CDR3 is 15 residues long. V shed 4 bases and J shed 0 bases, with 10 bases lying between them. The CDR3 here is CASSSQAYSNQPQHF. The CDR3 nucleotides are TGTGCCAGCAGTTCACAGGCTTATAGCAATCAGCCCCAGCATTTT.

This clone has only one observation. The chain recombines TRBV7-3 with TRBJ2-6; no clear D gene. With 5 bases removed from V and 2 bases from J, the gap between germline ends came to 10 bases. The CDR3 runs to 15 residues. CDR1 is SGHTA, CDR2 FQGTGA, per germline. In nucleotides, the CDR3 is TGTGCCAGCAGCGTGCTCCAGACTGGGGCCAACGTCCTGACTTTC. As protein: CASSVLQTGANVLTF.

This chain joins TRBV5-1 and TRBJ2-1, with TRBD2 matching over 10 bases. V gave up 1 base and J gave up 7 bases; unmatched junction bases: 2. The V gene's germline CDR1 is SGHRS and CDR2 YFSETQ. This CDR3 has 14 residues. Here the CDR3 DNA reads TGCGCCAGCAGCTTGAAGCGGGAGGGTAATGAGCAGTTCTTC. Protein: CASSLKREGNEQFF.

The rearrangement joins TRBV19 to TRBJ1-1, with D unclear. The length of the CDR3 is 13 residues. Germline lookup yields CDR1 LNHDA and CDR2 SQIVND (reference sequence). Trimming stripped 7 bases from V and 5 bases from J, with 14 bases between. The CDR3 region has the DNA TGTGCCAGTACTCCCGGAGGATTGACTGAAGCTTTCTTT. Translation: CASTPGGLTEAFF.

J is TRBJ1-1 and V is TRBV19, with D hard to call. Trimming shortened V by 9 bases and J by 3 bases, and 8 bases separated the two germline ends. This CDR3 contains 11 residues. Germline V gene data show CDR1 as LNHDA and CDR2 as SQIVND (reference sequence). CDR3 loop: CASGRYTEAFF. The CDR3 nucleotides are TGTGCCAGCGGGAGATACACTGAAGCTTTCTTT.